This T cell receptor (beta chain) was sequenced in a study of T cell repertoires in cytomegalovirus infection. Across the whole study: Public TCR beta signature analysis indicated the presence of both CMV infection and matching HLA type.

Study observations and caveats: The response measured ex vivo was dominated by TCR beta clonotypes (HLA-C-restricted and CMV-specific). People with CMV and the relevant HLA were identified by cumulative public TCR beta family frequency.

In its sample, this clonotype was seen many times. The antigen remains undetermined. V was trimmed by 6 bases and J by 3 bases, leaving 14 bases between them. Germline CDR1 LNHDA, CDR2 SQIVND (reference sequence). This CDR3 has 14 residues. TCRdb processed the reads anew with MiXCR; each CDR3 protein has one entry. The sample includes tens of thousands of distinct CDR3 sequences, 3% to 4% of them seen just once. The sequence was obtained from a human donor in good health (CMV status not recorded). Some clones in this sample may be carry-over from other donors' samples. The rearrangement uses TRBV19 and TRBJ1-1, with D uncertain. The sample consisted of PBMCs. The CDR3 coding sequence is TGTGCCAGTAGCGAATCCCGCGCGGACACTGAAGCTTTCTTT. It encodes CASSESRADTEAFF.